These 5 T cell receptor beta chains were all obtained from the same sample, sequenced in a study of vaccination and CD4 T cells after COVID-19. Sequencing of cultured CD4+ T cell DNA used the Oncomine TCR Beta short-read assay. TCRdb re-called the PCR reads with MiXCR, one entry per CDR3 protein. The sample has about 20,000 distinct CDR3 sequences, around 55% seen once. These receptors' targets are unknown. The treatment was: 10-day PBMC culture with coronavirus spike peptide pools or control peptides (ViraFEST assay). The material sequenced was CD4+ T cells from blood, cultured in vitro. The source is a human donor who had recovered from COVID-19.

This clonotype was seen a handful of times. The chain couples TRBV10-2 to TRBJ2-7; a possible D gene is TRBD2 (5 bases). V lost 3 bases to trimming and J lost 5 bases, with 8 bases between them. Germline-derived CDR1 and CDR2 are WSHSY and SAAADI. The CDR3 has 12 amino acids. The CDR3 is CASSESEDEQYF. The CDR3 DNA reads as TGCGCCAGCAGTGAATCGGAGGACGAGCAGTACTTC.

The V call is TRBV19, the J call TRBJ2-2, with 10 nucleotides matching TRBD1. The CDR3 covers 16 residues. Germline V gene sequence: CDR1 LNHDA, CDR2 SQIVND (reference sequence). J gave up 1 base and V 1 base, and 0 bases lay outside the gene matches. CDR3 residues: CASSIGTGGNTGELFF. CDR3 DNA: TGTGCCAGTAGTATAGGGACAGGGGGGAACACCGGGGAGCTGTTTTTT.

The rearrangement links TRBV6-2 or TRBV6-3 to TRBJ2-2; 8 bases are shared with TRBD1. The CDR3 runs 13 residues. Per germline, CDR1 MNHEY and CDR2 SVGEGT. Unmatched junction bases numbered 5, after V lost 6 bases and J lost 8 bases. The CDR3 DNA reads TGTGCCAGCAGGACCAGGGGGCTGGGGGAGCTGTTTTTT. Translation gives CASRTRGLGELFF.

This clonotype was found a few times. The V call is TRBV19, the J call TRBJ1-2; 8 nucleotides agree with TRBD1. The CDR3 consists of 14 residues. Trimming at V came to 3 bases and at J to 5 bases, leaving 5 bases not matched to a gene. Germline CDR1 and CDR2: LNHDA and SQIVND (reference sequence). CDR3 in amino acids: CASSIGGTGYGYTF. The CDR3 DNA follows: TGTGCCAGTAGTATCGGCGGGACAGGATATGGCTACACCTTC.

This sequence joins TRBV20-1 and TRBJ2-3; D call uncertain. V gave up 6 bases and J gave up 1 base, with 14 bases separating them. This CDR3 has 14 amino acids. CDR1 is DFQATT and CDR2 is SNEGSKA in the germline V gene (reference sequence). The CDR3 sequence: CSAWTKGGTDTQYF. Written as DNA, the CDR3 is TGCAGTGCCTGGACGAAAGGCGGCACAGATACGCAGTATTTT.